This T cell receptor beta chain was retrieved from a study of glioma-infiltrating T cells after dendritic cell vaccination. Trimming pared 4 bases from V and 2 bases from J, leaving 12 bases between. Germline loops: CDR1 SQVTM, CDR2 ANQGSEA. This CDR3 spans 13 amino acids. The sample's time point: after dendritic cell vaccination, including at tumor progression/relapse. The assay was immunoSEQ multiplex PCR, and TCRdb's table has in-frame clones only and misses some. The data show about 50,000 clones, 89% seen once. The chain employs TRBV29-1 and TRBJ2-7, with a possible D match to TRBD2 (5 bases). The sequencing here drew on blood, taken after dendritic cell vaccination. The sequence derives from a human donor with glioblastoma. CDR3 amino acids: CSVGSSLAYEQYF. CDR3 sequence (DNA): TGCAGCGTTGGATCGTCACTAGCCTACGAGCAGTACTTC.